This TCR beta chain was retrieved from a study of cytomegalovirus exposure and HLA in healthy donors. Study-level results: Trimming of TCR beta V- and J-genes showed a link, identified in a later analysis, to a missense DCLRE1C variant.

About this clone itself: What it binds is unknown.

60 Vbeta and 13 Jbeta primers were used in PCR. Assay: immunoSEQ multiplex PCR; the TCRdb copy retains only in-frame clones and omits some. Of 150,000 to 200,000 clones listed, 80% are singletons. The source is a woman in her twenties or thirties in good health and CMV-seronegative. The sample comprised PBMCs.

Written as DNA, the CDR3 is TGTGCCAGCAGTGAACGGACACAGCAAGAGACCCAGTACTTC. Residues: CASSERTQQETQYF. V and J are TRBV2 and TRBJ2-5; D is possibly TRBD1 (5 bases). Trimming took off 2 bases at V and 2 bases at J, with 9 bases between the two ends. The CDR3 is made up of 14 amino acids. CDR1 SNHLY and CDR2 FYNNEI come from the germline V gene.